The T cell receptor beta chain under discussion was sequenced for a study of cytotoxic CD8 clonotypes in ibrutinib-treated CLL. This CDR3 is 16 amino acids long. V was pared by 2 bases and J by 3 bases, with 8 bases of the junction left unmatched. Germline V gives CDR1 MNHEY, CDR2 SVGAGI. As for this clone: Its specificity is unknown.

T cells were sequenced at a targeted depth of 1 in 200,000 to 1 in 1 million. Profiling relied on immunoSEQ multiplex PCR, and the TCRdb table lists in-frame clones only, not all of them. The repertoire holds approximately 120,000 clones, more than 55% seen once, with under 45% in the top ten. Whole-study results and caveats: T-cell clonality at baseline went above that of age-matched healthy donors and rose and fell with circulating CD8+ T-cell counts. Few clonotypes were public, and these shrank or held steady under treatment.

The clonotype was recovered from a human donor with chronic lymphocytic leukemia. The material sequenced was PBMCs, taken after 24 months of ibrutinib treatment. V and J are TRBV6-5 and TRBJ1-1; 8 positions agree with TRBD1. CDR3 loop: CASSYTLTGGHTEAFF. In DNA form, the CDR3 reads TGTGCCAGCAGTTACACTCTCACAGGGGGTCACACTGAAGCTTTCTTT.